The entry below gives a single TCR beta chain sequence along with its context. What it recognizes is unknown. This sample stems from a study of OX40 agonist ivuxolimab in advanced cancers. The CDR3 extends over 14 amino acids. V dropped 8 bases and J dropped 0 bases, with 13 bases sitting between them. Germline CDR1 and CDR2: LNHNV and YYDKDF (reference sequence). Study-level points and caveats: CD8+ T cells were the subset that, on average, had more expanded clones than CD4+. CD4+ and CD8+ blood T cells expanded clonally by week 6 at 0.1 to 3.0 mg/kg.

TCRdb keeps only in-frame clones here, not all; method: immunoSEQ multiplex PCR. In the table there are some 87,000 clones, 85% to 95% of which are singletons. The sample consisted of CD4+ or CD8+ T cells sorted from blood, taken in a trial of the OX40 agonist ivuxolimab. The clonotype comes from an adult with an advanced solid tumor such as melanoma, head and neck, liver or kidney cancer. The J gene is TRBJ1-1, the V gene TRBV15; no reliable D call. CDR3 residues: CATGGRSLNTEAFF. Written as DNA, the CDR3 is TGTGCCACCGGCGGCAGGAGCTTGAACACTGAAGCTTTCTTT.